This passage covers 9 T cell receptor beta chains from one sample sequenced in a study of T cells expressing NK-cell markers. TCRdb reprocessed the 5' RACE reads and keeps a single row for each CDR3 protein, giving no DNA. The specimen's table records 150,000 or so distinct CDR3 sequences. Sequencing input: blood T cells: a sorted CD56 or NKG2C T cell subset, CD4+ or CD8+ T cells, or bulk PBMC T cells (not recorded which). The source of these receptors is a woman between 45 and 60 years old in good health.

Here the CDR3 reads CASSLPNWTSPTYNEQFF. The chain links TRBV5-1 to TRBJ2-1; without DNA, the TCRdb call of TRBD2 cannot be checked. This CDR3 region has 18 residues. Germline V gives CDR1 SGHRS, CDR2 YFSETQ.

This chain connects TRBV7-9 to TRBJ2-7; TCRdb's D call of TRBD1 is untestable without DNA. The CDR3 runs 14 residues. Per the germline V gene, CDR1 is SEHNR and CDR2 is FQNEAQ (reference sequence). CDR3: CASSLFLGHNEQYF.

This CDR3 is CASKPTSTGELFF. The rearrangement links TRBV28 to TRBJ2-2; lacking DNA, the TRBD2 call made by TCRdb goes unchecked. The CDR3 totals 13 residues. From germline, CDR1 is MDHEN and CDR2 SYDVKM.

This rearrangement joins TRBV6-6 to TRBJ1-5; there is no DNA to check the TCRdb D call of TRBD1. The CDR3 is 15 amino acids. In germline, CDR1 is MNHNY, CDR2 SVGAGI (reference sequence). The chain's CDR3 is CASSSGSAKPGPQHF.

This rearrangement joins TRBV27 to TRBJ2-2; no DNA is available, so the TRBD2 call from TCRdb remains unchecked. The CDR3 is made up of 18 amino acids. The germline V gene encodes CDR1 MNHEY and CDR2 SMNVEV (reference sequence). This CDR3 is CASSLHPKREGQDGELFF.

CDR3 in amino acids: CASYLVGNEQFF. The chain carries TRBV7-9 and TRBJ2-1. The CDR3 is made up of 12 amino acids. CDR1 and CDR2 from the germline V gene are SEHNR and FQNEAQ (reference sequence).

J is TRBJ1-2 and V is TRBV12-3 or TRBV12-4; TCRdb picks TRBD1, but there is no DNA to check that call. The CDR3 extends over 11 amino acids. The CDR3 sequence: CATDRTGGYTF.

The chain's CDR3 is CASSHDGTEAFF. This chain joins TRBV12-3 or TRBV12-4 and TRBJ1-1. CDR3 length: 12 amino acids.

This rearrangement joins TRBV29-1 to TRBJ2-1; as DNA is missing, the TRBD2 call by TCRdb cannot be tested. CDR3 length: 14 residues. Per germline, CDR1 SQVTM and CDR2 ANQGSEA. CDR3 sequence reads: CSGRGTSPYNEQFF.